Listed here are 19 T cell receptor beta chains from one sample, sequenced in a study of cytomegalovirus exposure and HLA in healthy donors. PCR employed 60 Vbeta and 13 Jbeta primers. The repertoire was sequenced with immunoSEQ multiplex PCR; TCRdb's copy has only in-frame clones and lacks some. The repertoire consists of roughly 130,000 clones, with approximately 81% occurring once and the leading ten covering 2%. Sequencing input: PBMCs. The receptors originated from a man younger than 35 in good health and CMV-seronegative.

This clone was detected once. The chain is built from TRBV7-9 and TRBJ1-1, with a weak D call TRBD1 (5 bases). This CDR3 spans 15 amino acids. The germline gives CDR1 SEHNR, CDR2 FQNEAQ (reference sequence). Trimming removed 4 bases from V and 1 base from J, with 13 bases in between. CDR3: CASSSPDIPNTEAFF. CDR3 sequence (DNA): TGTGCCAGCAGCTCTCCGGACATACCGAACACTGAAGCTTTCTTT.

The chain combines TRBV28 with TRBJ1-2; TRBD1 might be the D (5 bases). The CDR3 totals 14 residues. Trimming took 2 bases from V and 2 from J, leaving 9 bases between them. Germline loops: CDR1 MDHEN, CDR2 SYDVKM. The CDR3 nucleotides are TGTGCCAGCAGTTTAGTTCAGGGAAACTATGGCTACACCTTC. This sequence encodes CASSLVQGNYGYTF.

This clone is a singleton in its sample. The chain employs TRBV18 and TRBJ2-1; D gene ambiguous. The ends were cut back, 4 bases at V and 5 bases at J, with 12 bases in the middle. Germline assignment: CDR1 KGHSH and CDR2 LQKENI. The CDR3 consists of 14 residues. CDR3 bases: TGTGCCAGCTCACGCGAAACTACAAACAATGAGCAGTTCTTC. It translates to CASSRETTNNEQFF.

This rearrangement joins TRBV5-8 to TRBJ2-7; D perhaps matches TRBD2 (6 bases). The germline V and J ends were trimmed by 4 bases and 4 bases, with 15 bases remaining between them. This CDR3 is 14 amino acids long. Germline CDR1 and CDR2: SGHTS and YDEGEE. The CDR3 DNA reads as TGTGCCAGCAGCGCGTTAATTGGGGGGTACGAGCAGTACGTC. As protein: CASSALIGGYEQYV.

This chain links TRBV7-3 with TRBJ2-5; TRBD2 matches at 8 bases. The J call may be in error: the DNA end matches TRBJ2-7 better. Looked up from germline, CDR1 is SGHTA and CDR2 is FQGTGA. This CDR3 comprises 16 residues. This CDR3 is CASSPQPGLVSLEQYF. In nucleotides, the CDR3 is TGTGCCAGCAGCCCGCAACCGGGACTAGTCTCCCTCGAGCAGTACTTC.

CDR3 protein: CASSLWAGENQPQHF. CDR3 nucleotide sequence: TGTGCCAGCAGCCTGTGGGCAGGGGAGAATCAGCCCCAGCATTTT. V and J are TRBV5-5 and TRBJ1-5, with a weak D call TRBD1 (6 bases). Germline-derived CDR1 and CDR2 are SGHKS and YYEKEE (reference sequence). The CDR3 loop spans 15 amino acids. The V and J ends lost 4 bases and 4 bases respectively, with 15 bases between them.

There are a few counts of this clone. V is TRBV5-5 and J is TRBJ1-3; 7 bases are a match to TRBD1. The CDR3 is made up of 14 amino acids. Germline CDR1 is SGHKS and CDR2 is YYEKEE (reference sequence). V lost 4 bases and J lost 4; bases outside the gene matches: 5. CDR3 sequence (DNA): TGTGCCAGCAGCAGAACAGGGGAGGGAAACACCATATATTTT. Translation: CASSRTGEGNTIYF.

CDR3 coding DNA: TGTGCCAGCAGCTCTTCAACTAGCGGGCCCACCGGGGAGCTGTTTTTT. This codes for CASSSSTSGPTGELFF. The chain employs TRBV7-9 and TRBJ2-2, with 9 positions matching TRBD2. CDR3 size: 16 residues. CDR1 and CDR2 from the germline V gene are SEHNR and FQNEAQ (reference sequence). V dropped 4 bases and J dropped 4; count of bases not matched to a gene: 7.

The chain couples TRBV7-2 to TRBJ2-3; 9 bases map to TRBD2. The CDR3 runs to 17 residues. Looked up from germline, CDR1 is SGHTA and CDR2 is FQGNSA. After removal of 5 bases from V and 4 bases from J, the junction contained 13 bases not matched to a gene. The CDR3 region is CASSPRGRGVGSDTQYF. Here the CDR3 DNA reads TGTGCCAGCAGCCCCCGCGGGAGGGGCGTGGGTTCAGATACGCAGTATTTT.

The chain couples TRBV4-2 to TRBJ2-2; 13 bases are shared with TRBD2. The CDR3 extends over 18 amino acids. The V segment lost 0 bases and the J segment 14 bases; nucleotides outside the gene matches: 15. Per germline, CDR1 LGHNA and CDR2 YNFKEQ. This CDR3 is CASSQERGTSGTTGTLFF. For the CDR3, the DNA is TGTGCCAGCAGCCAAGAACGTGGGACTAGCGGGACCACCGGTACCCTGTTTTTT.

The rearrangement uses TRBV28 and TRBJ2-2; TRBD2 aligns across 9 bases. The CDR3 extends over 15 amino acids. Germline CDR1 reads MDHEN; CDR2 reads SYDVKM. V was pared by 2 bases and J by 4 bases, with 2 bases of the junction left unmatched. The CDR3 DNA reads TGTGCCAGCAGTTTAGCGGGAGGGGGCACCGGGGAGCTGTTTTTT. Residues: CASSLAGGGTGELFF.

The rearrangement links TRBV19 to TRBJ2-7, with 8 nucleotides matching TRBD2. CDR3 length equals 13 residues. Germline V gene sequence: CDR1 LNHDA, CDR2 SQIVND (reference sequence). J was trimmed by 3 bases and V by 3 bases; bases with no gene match: 1. In DNA form, the CDR3 reads TGTGCCAGTAGTATTGCGGGAGGCTACGAGCAGTACGTC. This sequence encodes CASSIAGGYEQYV.

This rearrangement joins TRBV7-9 to TRBJ1-6; D uncertain. The V and J ends lost 7 bases and 10 bases respectively, with 11 bases between them. There are 12 residues in the CDR3. CDR1 SEHNR and CDR2 FQNEAQ come from the germline V gene (reference sequence). In DNA form, the CDR3 reads TGTGCCAGCACCCAGATGGAGTCACCCCTCCACTTT. It codes for CASTQMESPLHF.

In this sample, this clone turned up once. The rearrangement joins TRBV30 to TRBJ1-2; D is uncertain. V lost 5 bases to trimming and J lost 4 bases, with 8 bases between them. Per the germline V gene, CDR1 is GTSNPN and CDR2 is SVGIG (reference sequence). The CDR3 covers 11 residues. This CDR3 is CAWEPSYGYTF. The CDR3 bases are TGTGCCTGGGAACCGAGCTATGGCTACACCTTC.

Only a few counts were recorded for this clone. This chain joins TRBV5-6 and TRBJ1-5; no clear D gene. Between the trimmed V and J ends, which lost 4 bases and 2 bases, there was a span of 7 bases. This CDR3 region has 13 residues. CDR1 SGHDT and CDR2 YYEEEE come from the germline V gene. The CDR3 coding sequence is TGTGCCAGCAGCCCCTTAGGCAATCAGCCCCAGCATTTT. Its protein product is CASSPLGNQPQHF.

This chain connects TRBV7-9 to TRBJ2-4; 7 nucleotides line up with TRBD1. Germline CDR1 and CDR2: SEHNR and FQNEAQ (reference sequence). J lost 0 bases, V lost 5 bases, and 16 bases had no gene match. The CDR3 consists of 19 residues. The CDR3, as DNA: TGTGCCAGCAGCACTAGTCCGGGACAGCACTTATTAGCCAAAAACATTCAGTACTTC. As protein: CASSTSPGQHLLAKNIQYF.

The chain combines TRBV30 with TRBJ1-2; D is possibly TRBD1 (5 bases). Germline CDR1 and CDR2: GTSNPN and SVGIG (reference sequence). There are 14 residues in the CDR3. Between the trimmed V and J ends, which lost 0 bases and 6 bases, there was a span of 14 bases. CDR3 nucleotides: TGTGCCTGGAGTGTGGGGGGAGTAGCTAATGGCTACACCTTC. It translates to CAWSVGGVANGYTF.

This clone has a single count. The chain is built from TRBV5-6 and TRBJ2-7; TRBD1 aligns across 12 bases. Germline-derived CDR1 and CDR2 are SGHDT and YYEEEE. The CDR3 covers 15 residues. V trimming: 5 bases; J trimming: 6 bases; junction bases outside the gene matches: 9. This CDR3 reads CASRRPGQGASEQYV. As DNA, the CDR3 is TGTGCCAGCAGGCGCCCGGGACAGGGGGCCTCCGAGCAGTACGTC.

This sequence joins TRBV5-1 and TRBJ2-2; 10 nucleotides agree with TRBD2. The V gene end was trimmed by 4 bases and the J gene end by 6 bases; junction bases not matched to a gene: 12. CDR3 length: 17 residues. Germline V gives CDR1 SGHRS, CDR2 YFSETQ. Here the CDR3 reads CASSARASGSTAGELFF. The DNA of the CDR3 is TGCGCCAGCAGCGCGCGGGCTAGCGGGAGCACCGCCGGGGAGCTGTTTTTT. The whole variable domain, remainder taken from reference TRBV5-1 and TRBJ2-2, is KAGVTQTPRYLIKTRGQQVTLSCSPISGHRSVSWYQQTPGQGLQFLFEYFSETQRNKGNFPGRFSGRQFSNSRSEMNVSTLELGDSALYLCASSARASGSTAGELFFGEGSRLTVL.